This TCR beta chain was sequenced for a study of graft-versus-host responses after intestinal transplantation. Background on the study: Anti-thymocyte globulin induction was given to all recipients, followed by tacrolimus and steroids for approximately three years.

Using immunoSEQ multiplex PCR, the repertoire was profiled, and TCRdb retains in-frame clones only, with some absent. This table has roughly 29,000 clones, 90% to 95% appearing once. Per germline, CDR1 SGHAT and CDR2 FQNNGV. V was pared by 5 bases and J by 9 bases, with 10 bases between. This CDR3 has 12 amino acids. The clonotype was recovered from a human patient who received an intestinal transplant, so some T cells may come from the graft donor. Sequences were derived from PBMCs, sampled about 62 days after intestinal transplant. V usage is TRBV11-2 and J usage is TRBJ2-2; unclear D gene. DNA of the CDR3: TGTGCCAGCAGCGCCAATATTTGGGAGCTGTTTTTT. It codes for CASSANIWELFF.